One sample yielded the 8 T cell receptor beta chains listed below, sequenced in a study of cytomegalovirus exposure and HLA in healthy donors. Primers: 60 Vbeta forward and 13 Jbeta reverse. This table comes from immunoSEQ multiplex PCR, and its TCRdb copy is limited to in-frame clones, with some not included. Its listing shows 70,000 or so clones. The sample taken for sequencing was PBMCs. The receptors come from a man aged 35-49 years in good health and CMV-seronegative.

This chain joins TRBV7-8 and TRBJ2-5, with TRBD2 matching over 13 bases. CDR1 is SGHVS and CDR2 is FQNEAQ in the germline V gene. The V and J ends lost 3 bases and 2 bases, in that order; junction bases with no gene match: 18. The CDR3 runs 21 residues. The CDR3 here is CASSFKLAGGMGPTSQETQYF. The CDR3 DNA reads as TGTGCCAGCAGCTTTAAACTAGCGGGGGGGATGGGTCCTACCTCACAAGAGACCCAGTACTTC.

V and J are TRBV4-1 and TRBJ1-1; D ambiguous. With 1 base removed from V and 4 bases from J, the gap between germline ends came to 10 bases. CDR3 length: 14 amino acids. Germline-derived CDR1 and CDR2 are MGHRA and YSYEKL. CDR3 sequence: CASSQVAGVTEAFF. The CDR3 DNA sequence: TGCGCCAGCAGCCAAGTGGCCGGGGTCACTGAAGCTTTCTTT.

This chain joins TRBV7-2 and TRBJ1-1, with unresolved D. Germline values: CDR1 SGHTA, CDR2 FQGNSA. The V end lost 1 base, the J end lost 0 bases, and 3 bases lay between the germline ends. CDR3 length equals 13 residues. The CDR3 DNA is TGTGCCAGCAGCTTAGTAATGAACACTGAAGCTTTCTTT. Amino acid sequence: CASSLVMNTEAFF.

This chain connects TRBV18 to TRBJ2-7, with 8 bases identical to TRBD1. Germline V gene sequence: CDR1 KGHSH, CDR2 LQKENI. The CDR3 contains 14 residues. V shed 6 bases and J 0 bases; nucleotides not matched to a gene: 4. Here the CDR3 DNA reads TGTGCCAGCTCTTCTACAGGGGGCTCCTACGAGCAGTACTTC. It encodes CASSSTGGSYEQYF.

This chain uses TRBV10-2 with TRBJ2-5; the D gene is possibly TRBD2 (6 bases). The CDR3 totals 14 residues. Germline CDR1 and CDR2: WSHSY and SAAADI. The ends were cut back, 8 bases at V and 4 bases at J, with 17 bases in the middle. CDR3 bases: TGCGCCAGCGCGGGACGGATGCCTCGAGAGACCCAGTACTTC. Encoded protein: CASAGRMPRETQYF.

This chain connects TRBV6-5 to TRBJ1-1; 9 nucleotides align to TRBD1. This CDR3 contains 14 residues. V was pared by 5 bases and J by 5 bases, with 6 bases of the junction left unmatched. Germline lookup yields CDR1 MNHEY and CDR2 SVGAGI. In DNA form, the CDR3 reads TGTGCCAGCAGTCAGACAGGGGGAGGGACTGAAGCTTTCTTT. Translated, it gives CASSQTGGGTEAFF.

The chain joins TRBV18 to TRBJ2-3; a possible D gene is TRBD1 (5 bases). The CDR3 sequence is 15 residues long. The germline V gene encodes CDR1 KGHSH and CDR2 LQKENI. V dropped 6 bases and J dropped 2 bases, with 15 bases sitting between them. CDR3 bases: TGTGCCAGCTCCACCAGAAGGGGTACCACAGATACGCAGTATTTT. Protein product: CASSTRRGTTDTQYF.

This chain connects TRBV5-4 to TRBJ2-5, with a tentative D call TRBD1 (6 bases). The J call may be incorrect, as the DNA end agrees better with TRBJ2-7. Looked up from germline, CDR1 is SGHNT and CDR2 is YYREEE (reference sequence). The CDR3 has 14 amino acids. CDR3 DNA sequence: TGTGCCAGCAGCCTTTGGGACAACGAATACGAGCAGTACTTC. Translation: CASSLWDNEYEQYF.